The 23 T cell receptor beta chains reported below all come from one sample, sequenced in a study of shared clonotypes between healthy human individuals. Selected positively for CCR7 and CD45RO-negative, naive CD8 cells excluded terminally differentiated effector memory CD45RA+ cells. Profiled with immunoSEQ multiplex PCR; TCRdb holds only in-frame clones, not every one. Here the sample spans around 1,900,000 clones, 93% being singletons. Sequenced input: naive CD8+ T cells from PBMCs. The receptors come from a man between 18 and 29 years old in good health. Some clones in this sample may be carry-over from other donors' samples.

J is TRBJ1-5 and V is TRBV10-3; no reliable D call. This CDR3 spans 17 amino acids. V was pared by 0 bases and J by 0 bases, with 12 bases between. Germline values: CDR1 ENHRY, CDR2 SYGVKD. The CDR3 here is CAISESMDAYSNQPQHF. The CDR3 DNA reads TGTGCCATCAGTGAGTCCATGGACGCCTATAGCAATCAGCCCCAGCATTTT.

This chain joins TRBV27 and TRBJ1-1, with D perhaps TRBD1 (6 bases). Trimming stripped 6 bases from V and 1 base from J, with 12 bases between. The length of the CDR3 is 14 residues. CDR1 and CDR2 (germline): MNHEY, SMNVEV (reference sequence). CDR3 DNA: TGTGCCAGCAGATCGGGACACTGGAACACTGAAGCTTTCTTT. This sequence encodes CASRSGHWNTEAFF.

The V and J genes are TRBV30 and TRBJ2-7; D might be TRBD2 (6 bases). The germline CDR1 and CDR2 sequences are GTSNPN and SVGIG (reference sequence). CDR3 length equals 14 residues. Trimming left V 2 bases short and J 3 bases short, with 14 bases between. The CDR3 bases are TGTGCCTGGAGTACGGGACTTCTCGTCTACGAGCAGTACTTC. Protein sequence: CAWSTGLLVYEQYF.

V usage is TRBV15 and J usage is TRBJ2-1; 10 bases line up with TRBD2. This CDR3 spans 18 amino acids. Germline loops: CDR1 LNHNV, CDR2 YYDKDF (reference sequence). The V and J ends lost 5 bases and 5 bases, in that order; junction bases with no gene match: 15. CDR3 loop: CATSGLERSGRVHNEQFF. The CDR3 region has the DNA TGTGCCACCAGCGGATTGGAAAGAAGCGGGAGGGTTCACAATGAGCAGTTCTTC. The variable domain in full, completed from reference TRBV15 and TRBJ2-1, reads DAMVIQNPRYQVTQFGKPVTLSCSQTLNHNVMYWYQQKSSQAPKLLFHYYDKDFNNEADTPDNFQSRRPNTSFCFLDIRSPGLGDTAMYLCATSGLERSGRVHNEQFFGPGTRLTVL.

The V call is TRBV18, the J call TRBJ2-7; D is possibly TRBD2 (5 bases). The CDR3 runs to 14 residues. Trimming shortened V by 8 bases and J by 5 bases, and 19 bases separated the two germline ends. Germline V gives CDR1 KGHSH, CDR2 LQKENI. Written as DNA, the CDR3 is TGTGCCAGCGCAGGACTCGGACGATGGGACGAGCAGTACTTC. Protein: CASAGLGRWDEQYF.

The chain uses TRBV9 and TRBJ1-3, with a tentative D call TRBD1 (6 bases). V lost 4 bases to trimming and J lost 3 bases, with 23 bases between them. CDR3 size: 18 residues. Germline values: CDR1 SGDLS, CDR2 YYNGEE. CDR3 bases: TGTGCCAGCAGCCACCCGAGACTGGGGGGGCTAGGTGGAAACACCATATATTTT. It translates to CASSHPRLGGLGGNTIYF.

The V gene is TRBV7-3, the J gene TRBJ2-1; possibly TRBD2 for D (5 bases). Trimming took off 5 bases at V and 7 bases at J, with 15 bases between the two ends. This CDR3 has 14 residues. Germline V gene lookup returns CDR1 SGHTA and CDR2 FQGTGA. The CDR3 loop is CASSPSTGWNEQFF. For the CDR3, the DNA is TGTGCCAGCAGCCCATCGACGGGGTGGAATGAGCAGTTCTTC.

The chain joins TRBV4-1 to TRBJ2-3; TRBD1 is a possible D gene (5 bases). V was pared by 0 bases and J by 1 base, with 11 bases between. The CDR3 is 16 residues long. Germline V gene sequence: CDR1 MGHRA, CDR2 YSYEKL. CDR3 loop: CASSQESQGGTDTQYF. CDR3 bases: TGCGCCAGCAGCCAAGAGAGCCAGGGCGGCACAGATACGCAGTATTTT.

This chain links TRBV27 with TRBJ1-1, with TRBD1 matching 10 bases. V shed 0 bases, J shed 3 bases, and the junction held 4 bases outside the gene matches. Germline V gives CDR1 MNHEY, CDR2 SMNVEV (reference sequence). The CDR3 is 16 residues long. The CDR3, as DNA: TGTGCCAGCAGTTTATCGTTTGGGACAGGGGACACTGAAGCTTTCTTT. Its protein is CASSLSFGTGDTEAFF.

The genes are TRBV7-6 and TRBJ1-2; 10 nucleotides align to TRBD1. Germline CDR1 SGHVS, CDR2 FNYEAQ. V was clipped by 5 bases and J by 5 bases; unmatched bases: 17. This CDR3 has 18 residues. In nucleotides, the CDR3 is TGTGCCAGCAGCCCCGTCCCGGACAGGGGGTTAAGTGGTTATGGCTACACCTTC. It encodes CASSPVPDRGLSGYGYTF.

The chain links TRBV13 to TRBJ2-5; weak D call: TRBD2 (5 bases). Trimming pared 5 bases from V and 5 bases from J, leaving 9 bases between. Per the germline V gene, CDR1 is PRHDT and CDR2 is FYEKMQ (reference sequence). This CDR3 contains 12 residues. The CDR3 reads CASSETRETQYF. The CDR3 DNA sequence: TGTGCCAGCAGCGAAACTAGGGAGACCCAGTACTTC.

The rearrangement joins TRBV5-8 to TRBJ1-2, with D uncertain. Germline CDR1 reads SGHTS; CDR2 reads YDEGEE. The V end was cut by 3 bases, the J end by 5 bases, with 26 bases between. The CDR3 runs to 18 residues. The chain's CDR3 is CASSWSPEAPISLYGYTF. Here the CDR3 DNA reads TGTGCCAGCAGCTGGAGTCCAGAGGCCCCCATCTCTTTATATGGCTACACCTTC.

The V and J genes are TRBV11-2 and TRBJ1-2; tentatively, D is TRBD1 (6 bases). Germline V gives CDR1 SGHAT, CDR2 FQNNGV. The CDR3 totals 15 residues. Trimming took 5 bases from V and 5 from J, leaving 18 bases between them. The chain's CDR3 is CASSGGTYSLYGYTF. In DNA, the CDR3 is TGTGCCAGCAGCGGCGGGACATACTCCCTATATGGCTACACCTTC.

The V call is TRBV28, the J call TRBJ2-7; D is ambiguous. CDR3 length: 13 amino acids. From germline, CDR1 is MDHEN and CDR2 SYDVKM. The ends were cut back, 3 bases at V and 2 bases at J, with 8 bases in the middle. The CDR3 DNA reads as TGTGCCAGCAGTTTTGTGGTAACCTACGAGCAGTACTTC. Residues: CASSFVVTYEQYF.

This clone was found once. This chain links TRBV7-9 with TRBJ1-1; TRBD1 might be the D (6 bases). The CDR3 has 15 residues. Trimming stripped 5 bases from V and 2 bases from J, with 15 bases between. Germline V gene data show CDR1 as SEHNR and CDR2 as FQNEAQ (reference sequence). The CDR3 sequence is CASSTFETGNTEAFF. Written as DNA, the CDR3 is TGTGCCAGCAGCACCTTCGAGACAGGTAACACTGAAGCTTTCTTT.

The CDR3 nucleotides are TGTGCCAGCCTAGGACTGGTCATGCATGAGCAGTTCTTC. Protein product: CASLGLVMHEQFF. The rearrangement uses TRBV18 and TRBJ2-1; TRBD2 might be the D (5 bases). The germline V and J ends were trimmed by 8 bases and 8 bases, with 16 bases remaining between them. Per germline, CDR1 KGHSH and CDR2 LQKENI. The CDR3 is made up of 13 amino acids.

A few counts support this clone. The V gene is TRBV28, the J gene TRBJ1-2; D gene uncertain. The CDR3 covers 13 residues. The V gene lost 4 bases and the J gene lost 7 bases, with 13 bases spanning the gap. Germline V gene data show CDR1 as MDHEN and CDR2 as SYDVKM. The CDR3, as DNA: TGTGCCAGCAGTTCCGAGACGGGTCGTGGCTACACCTTC. Translating gives CASSSETGRGYTF.

This clone turned up a few times. This chain links TRBV6-5 with TRBJ2-2; TRBD1 aligns across 7 bases. Germline V CDR1 and CDR2: MNHEY, SVGAGI. After removal of 2 bases from V and 6 bases from J, the junction contained 3 bases not matched to a gene. The CDR3 is 14 residues long. The CDR3 region is CASSYGTDAGELFF. DNA for the CDR3: TGTGCCAGCAGTTACGGGACAGACGCCGGGGAGCTGTTTTTT.

The chain has TRBV6-5 and TRBJ2-3; tentative D call: TRBD1 (5 bases). CDR1 MNHEY and CDR2 SVGAGI come from the germline V gene. This CDR3 has 14 residues. Trimming removed 0 bases from V and 6 bases from J, with 10 bases in between. The DNA for the CDR3 is TGTGCCAGCAGTTACTCGATCAGGGCTGATACGCAGTATTTT. Its translation is CASSYSIRADTQYF.

The rearrangement uses TRBV5-6 and TRBJ2-1, with unresolved D. The V gene lost 4 bases and the J gene lost 4 bases, with 12 bases spanning the gap. This CDR3 spans 14 amino acids. The germline CDR1 and CDR2 sequences are SGHDT and YYEEEE. CDR3 amino acids: CASSLLVEYNEQFF. The CDR3 DNA reads TGTGCCAGCAGCCTCCTGGTGGAATACAATGAGCAGTTCTTC.

Comment on this clone: The same CDR3 is also encoded by other DNA sequences in this sample. The rearrangement joins TRBV13 to TRBJ2-3; D ambiguous. With 0 bases removed from V and 1 base from J, the gap between germline ends came to 5 bases. The V gene's germline CDR1 is PRHDT and CDR2 FYEKMQ (reference sequence). The CDR3 runs to 14 residues. In DNA form, the CDR3 reads TGTGCCAGCAGCTTAGGTGGGGGCACAGATACGCAGTATTTT. It translates to CASSLGGGTDTQYF.

This chain links TRBV11-2 with TRBJ2-1; 7 bases map to TRBD2. Germline values: CDR1 SGHAT, CDR2 FQNNGV. The J segment lost 2 bases and the V segment lost 7 bases, leaving 11 bases of the junction unmatched. CDR3 length: 16 amino acids. The CDR3 loop reads CASTILASNPYNEQFF. The CDR3, as DNA: TGTGCCAGCACCATACTAGCGTCCAATCCCTACAATGAGCAGTTCTTC.

V is TRBV27 and J is TRBJ2-7, with 8 bases lining up with TRBD2. J lost 2 bases, V lost 5 bases, and 8 bases had no gene match. The CDR3 spans 15 residues. In germline, CDR1 is MNHEY, CDR2 SMNVEV (reference sequence). Here the CDR3 reads CASSPERSGTYEQYF. The CDR3 DNA sequence: TGTGCCAGCAGTCCGGAGCGTAGCGGGACCTACGAGCAGTACTTC.